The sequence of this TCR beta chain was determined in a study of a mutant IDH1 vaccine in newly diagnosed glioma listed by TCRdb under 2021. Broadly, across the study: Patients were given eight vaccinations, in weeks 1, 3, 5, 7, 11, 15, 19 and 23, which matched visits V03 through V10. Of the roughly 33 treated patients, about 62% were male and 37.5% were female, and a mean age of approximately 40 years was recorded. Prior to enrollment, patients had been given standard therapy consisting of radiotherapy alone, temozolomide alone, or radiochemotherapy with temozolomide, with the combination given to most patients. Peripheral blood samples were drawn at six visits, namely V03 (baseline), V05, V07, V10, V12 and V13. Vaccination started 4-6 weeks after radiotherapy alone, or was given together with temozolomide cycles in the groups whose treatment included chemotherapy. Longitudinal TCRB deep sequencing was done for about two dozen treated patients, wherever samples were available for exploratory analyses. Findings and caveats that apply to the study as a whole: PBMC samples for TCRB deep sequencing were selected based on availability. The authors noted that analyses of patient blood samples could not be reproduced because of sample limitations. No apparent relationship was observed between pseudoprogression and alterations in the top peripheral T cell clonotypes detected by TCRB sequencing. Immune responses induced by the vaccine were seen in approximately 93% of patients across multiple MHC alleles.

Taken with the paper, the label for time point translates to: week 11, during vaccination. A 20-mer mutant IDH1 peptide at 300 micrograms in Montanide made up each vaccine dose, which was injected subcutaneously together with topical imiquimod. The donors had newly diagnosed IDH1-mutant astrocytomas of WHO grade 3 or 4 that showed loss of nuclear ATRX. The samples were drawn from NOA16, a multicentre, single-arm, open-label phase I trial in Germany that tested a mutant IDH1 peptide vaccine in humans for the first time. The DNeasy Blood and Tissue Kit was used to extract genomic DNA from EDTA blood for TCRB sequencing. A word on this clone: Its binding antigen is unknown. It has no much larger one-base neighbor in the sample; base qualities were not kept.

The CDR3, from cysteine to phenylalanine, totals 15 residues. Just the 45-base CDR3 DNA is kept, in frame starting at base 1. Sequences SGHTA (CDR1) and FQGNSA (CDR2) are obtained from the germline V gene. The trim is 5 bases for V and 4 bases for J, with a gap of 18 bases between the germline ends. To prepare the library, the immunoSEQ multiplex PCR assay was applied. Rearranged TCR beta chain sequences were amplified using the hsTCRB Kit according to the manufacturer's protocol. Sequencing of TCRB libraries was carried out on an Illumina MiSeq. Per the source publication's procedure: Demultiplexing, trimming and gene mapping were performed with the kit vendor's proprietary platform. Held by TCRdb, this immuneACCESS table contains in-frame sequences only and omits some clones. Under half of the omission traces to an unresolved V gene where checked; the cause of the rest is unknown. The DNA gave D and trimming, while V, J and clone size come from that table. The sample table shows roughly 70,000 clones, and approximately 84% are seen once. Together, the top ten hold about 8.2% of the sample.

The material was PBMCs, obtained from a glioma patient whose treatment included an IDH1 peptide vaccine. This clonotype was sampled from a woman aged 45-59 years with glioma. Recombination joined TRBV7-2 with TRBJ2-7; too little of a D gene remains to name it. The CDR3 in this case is CASSPSGTALYEQYF. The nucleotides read TGTGCCAGCAGCCCCAGTGGAACTGCCCTTTACGAGCAGTACTTC. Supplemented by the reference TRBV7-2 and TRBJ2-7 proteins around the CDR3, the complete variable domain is GAGVSQSPSNKVTEKGKDVELRCDPISGHTALYWYRQSLGQGLEFLIYFQGNSAPDKSGLPSDRFSAERTGGSVSTLTIQRTQQEDSAVYLCASSPSGTALYEQYFGPGTRLTVT.